The rows below give T cell receptor beta chains drawn from one sample of a study of T cell responses to AZD1222 COVID-19 vaccine. Profiling relied on immunoSEQ multiplex PCR, and the TCRdb table lists in-frame clones only, not all of them. The sample lists under 150,000 clones; 80% to 95% were seen once. The specimen comprised peripheral blood, sampled on day 0 of AZD1222 vaccination. All receptors come from an adult in good health. CDR3s include the opening cysteine and the closing phenylalanine or tryptophan. D genes are given only for firm matches. For some rows the clone size is stated as once, few or many, or as a class when expanded; others skip it.

17 | TRBJ2-7 | NA | TRBV11-2 | NA | CASSLQGISTYVFGQYF | TGTGCCAGCAGCTTACAGGGAATAAGCACCTACGTTTTTGGGCAGTACTTC
18 | TRBJ2-5 | TRBD2 | TRBV2 | NA | CASSDDRGLAGAWETQYF | TGTGCCAGCAGTGACGATAGGGGACTAGCGGGAGCGTGGGAGACCCAGTACTTC
15 | TRBJ2-1 | TRBD1 | TRBV6-6 | NA | CASSSDRAIYNEQFF | TGTGCCAGCAGTTCCGACAGGGCCATATACAATGAGCAGTTCTTC
14 | TRBJ1-2 | TRBD1 | TRBV27 | NA | CASSRLGQVYGYTF | TGTGCCAGCAGTCGCCTGGGACAGGTCTATGGCTACACCTTC
12 | TRBJ1-1 | NA | TRBV5-1 | once | CASSFSGLEAFF | TGCGCCAGCAGCTTTTCCGGGCTTGAAGCTTTCTTT
13 | TRBJ2-7 | TRBD1 | TRBV6-5 | NA | CASSRTGPYEQYF | TGTGCCAGCAGCCGGACAGGACCCTACGAGCAGTACTTC
14 | TRBJ2-1 | TRBD1 | TRBV2 | NA | CASRAGQGRNEQFF | TGTGCCAGCAGGGCGGGACAGGGGCGCAATGAGCAGTTCTTC
17 | TRBJ1-2 | TRBD1 | TRBV11-2 | NA | CASSRMRDRDRNYGYTF | TGTGCCAGCAGCCGAATGCGAGACAGGGACCGTAACTATGGCTACACCTTC
13 | TRBJ2-7 | TRBD2 | TRBV28 | few | CASSWSGTYEQYF | TGTGCCAGCAGCTGGAGCGGGACCTACGAGCAGTACTTC
14 | TRBJ1-2 | TRBD1 | TRBV6-5 | NA | CASPGTGRNYGYTF | TGTGCCAGCCCCGGGACAGGGCGTAACTATGGCTACACCTTC
16 | TRBJ1-2 | TRBD1 | TRBV19 | NA | CASQPGQGKANYGYTF | TGTGCCAGCCAACCGGGACAGGGGAAAGCTAACTATGGCTACACCTTC
17 | TRBJ2-7 | NA | TRBV25-1 | few | CASGDQGTKLGYYEQYF | TGTGCCAGCGGTGATCAGGGGACCAAGCTAGGGTACTACGAGCAGTACTTC
15 | TRBJ1-4 | TRBD1 | TRBV5-6 | NA | CASSYRDRVFEKLFF | TGTGCCAGCAGCTACCGGGACAGGGTTTTTGAAAAACTGTTTTTT
18 | TRBJ2-7 | NA | TRBV24-1 | NA | CATSDSRTGRPSAYEQYF | TGTGCCACCAGTGATTCGCGCACGGGACGTCCCTCTGCCTACGAGCAGTACTTC
17 | TRBJ2-7 | TRBD2 | TRBV24-1 | few | CATSDPITSGRIDEQYF | TGTGCCACCAGTGACCCCATTACTAGCGGGAGGATCGACGAGCAGTACTTC
17 | TRBJ1-5 | TRBD1 | TRBV24-1 | NA | CATSDSASGTGNQPQHF | TGTGCCACCAGTGACTCGGCATCCGGGACAGGCAATCAGCCCCAGCATTTT
14 | TRBJ2-4 | NA | TRBV13 | NA | CASRLQGPQNIQYF | TGTGCCAGCAGGTTACAGGGCCCCCAAAACATTCAGTACTTC
16 | TRBJ2-7 | NA | TRBV7-2 | once | CASSTRQGPLGYEQYF | TGTGCCAGCAGCACGCGTCAGGGGCCGCTAGGGTACGAGCAGTACTTC
16 | TRBJ1-4 | NA | TRBV3-1/TRBV3-2 | NA | CASSQERGARHEKLFF | TGTGCCAGCAGCCAAGAACGCGGGGCGCGACATGAAAAACTGTTTTTT
17 | TRBJ2-1 | NA | TRBV11-3 | NA | CASSLDGPTSSYNEQFF | TGTGCCAGCAGCTTAGATGGTCCCACGAGCTCCTACAATGAGCAGTTCTTC
16 | TRBJ2-1 | TRBD2 | TRBV3-1/TRBV3-2 | NA | CASSHTSGGLYNEQFF | TGTGCCAGCAGCCATACTAGCGGGGGGCTCTACAATGAGCAGTTCTTC
17 | TRBJ1-2 | TRBD1 | TRBV7-2 | NA | CASSLVGTGGSGYGYTF | TGTGCCAGCAGCTTAGTCGGGACAGGGGGCAGCGGCTATGGCTACACCTTC
15 | TRBJ2-3 | TRBD1 | TRBV9 | NA | CASSPGRTGADTQYF | TGTGCCAGCAGCCCAGGTCGGACAGGGGCCGATACGCAGTATTTT
13 | TRBJ2-3 | NA | TRBV19 | NA | CASRNGGSDTQYF | TGTGCCAGTAGGAACGGAGGGTCAGATACGCAGTATTTT
16 | TRBJ1-5 | TRBD1 | TRBV10-3 | NA | CAISESIQTGGQPQHF | TGTGCCATCAGTGAGTCGATACAAACAGGGGGTCAGCCCCAGCATTTT
14 | TRBJ1-2 | NA | TRBV3-1/TRBV3-2 | NA | CASSQRETNYGYTF | TGTGCCAGCAGCCAACGAGAGACTAACTATGGCTACACCTTC
15 | TRBJ2-7 | NA | TRBV6-1 | NA | CASSELGDYPYEQYF | TGTGCCAGCAGTGAATTAGGAGACTACCCTTACGAGCAGTACTTC
13 | TRBJ1-4 | NA | TRBV28 | NA | CASIGGRNEKLFF | TGTGCCAGCATTGGGGGACGTAATGAAAAACTGTTTTTT
14 | TRBJ2-7 | NA | TRBV7-8 | NA | CASSLVRGVYEQYF | TGTGCCAGCAGCTTAGTAAGGGGGGTCTACGAGCAGTACTTC
17 | TRBJ2-7 | NA | TRBV10-2 | NA | CASSDGRQNLFSYEQYF | TGCGCCAGCAGTGACGGCAGGCAAAACTTATTCTCCTACGAGCAGTACTTC
13 | TRBJ2-5 | NA | TRBV25-1 | NA | CATGDLAQETQYF | TGTGCCACGGGAGACCTTGCCCAAGAGACCCAGTACTTC
15 | TRBJ1-3 | NA | TRBV4-1 | NA | CASSQGRGVGNTIYF | TGCGCCAGCAGCCAAGGCCGGGGGGTTGGAAACACCATATATTTT
15 | TRBJ1-5 | NA | TRBV28 | NA | CASSLKVNSNQPQHF | TGTGCCAGCAGTTTGAAGGTGAATAGCAATCAGCCCCAGCATTTT
16 | TRBJ1-4 | TRBD1 | TRBV25-1 | once | CASSVPGQLYNEKLFF | TGTGCCAGCAGTGTACCGGGACAGCTGTATAATGAAAAACTGTTTTTT